The clone carrying this TCR beta chain was recorded a few times. The length of the CDR3 is 13 residues. The V and J ends lost 3 bases and 2 bases respectively, with 7 bases between them. In germline, CDR1 is ENHRY, CDR2 SYGVKD. These data come from a study of T-cell reconstitution after alpha-beta-depleted transplantation in children. As it was prepared, the TCRbeta library received unique molecular identifiers. A single record per CDR3 protein comes from TCRdb applying MiXCR to the PCR reads. The sample lists around 410,000 distinct CDR3 sequences, about a tenth occurring once. The chain carries TRBV10-3 and TRBJ2-5; D remains ambiguous. Sequences were derived from PBMCs from the stem cell graft donor, sampled from the stem cell graft. The receptor was derived from a human donor who donated a stem cell graft to a child with acute myeloid leukemia. The CDR3 sequence is CAISDGSQETQYF. CDR3 DNA sequence: TGTGCCATCAGTGACGGCAGTCAAGAGACCCAGTACTTC.